The following is a TCR beta chain sequence with its context. Antigen specificity is unknown. The data were taken from a study of post-analysis software for immune sequencing data. Germline V gene sequence: CDR1 MNHNS, CDR2 SASEGT. This CDR3 has 14 amino acids. Trimming cost V 1 base and J 6 bases; bases outside gene matches: 4. Study-level findings and limits: The study found significantly lower normalized Chao1 diversity in multiple sclerosis patients than in controls. Patients had higher frequencies than controls of about 5 TRBV segments, including TRBV5-6, TRBV5-1 and TRBV20-1.

Unique molecular identifiers were carried by the TCR beta cDNA libraries. Between about 0.85 and 10 million T cells gave rise to a few hundred thousand cDNA molecules. TCRdb reanalysed the PCR reads using MiXCR and keeps one entry per CDR3 protein. In the table there are 450,000 to 650,000 distinct CDR3 sequences, 44% of which are singletons. Sequenced: blood. The TCR sequence derives from a girl under 18 with multiple sclerosis. This chain links TRBV6-1 with TRBJ2-7; TRBD1 aligns across 9 bases. CDR3 sequence reads: CASSEGRTGVEQYF. CDR3 nucleotides: TGTGCCAGCAGTGAAGGGAGGACAGGGGTCGAGCAGTACTTC.